A selection of T cell receptor beta chains follows, all from one sample in a study of vaccination and CD4 T cells after COVID-19. TCRdb reprocessed the PCR reads with MiXCR, giving one entry per CDR3 protein. Among some 15,000 distinct CDR3 sequences listed, 35% to 45% were seen once. No cognate antigen is known for these TCRs. The sequenced sample was cultured CD4+ T cells from blood. The receptors here all came from a human donor with COVID-19. Each CDR3 is given with its conserved first and last residue. A D gene is named only where the DNA matches it firmly. Expanded clones get a size class; other rows say once, few or many, or leave the size out.

V gene	J gene	D gene	clone size	CDR3 DNA	CDR3 protein
TRBV19	TRBJ2-7	.	.	TGTGCCAGTAGATCCGTGGGGGGCGTCTACGAGCAGTACTTC	CASRSVGGVYEQYF
TRBV28	TRBJ1-1	.	.	TGTGCCAGCACCCACCCCTGGGGGGACACTGAAGCTTTCTTT	CASTHPWGDTEAFF
TRBV10-1	TRBJ1-1	.	few	TGCGCCAGCAGAAGGGGGAACACTGAAGCTTTCTTT	CASRRGNTEAFF
TRBV5-1	TRBJ1-1	.	.	TGCGCCAGCAGACGGGAAGGGGGACCCCTTAACACTGAAGCTTTCTTT	CASRREGGPLNTEAFF
TRBV12-3/TRBV12-4	TRBJ1-5	.	.	TGTGCCAGCAGTTTAGGACCGGTGGCCCGGCTAGGGCCCCAGCATTTT	CASSLGPVARLGPQHF
TRBV7-6	TRBJ1-6	TRBD1	few	TGTGCCAGCAGCTTAGGGGGACAGGCGCTAAATTCACCCCTCCACTTT	CASSLGGQALNSPLHF
TRBV6-2/TRBV6-3	TRBJ1-2	.	.	TGTGCCAGCAGTCCTCGGACAGTTGTAGGCGGCGGCTACACCTTC	CASSPRTVVGGGYTF
TRBV6-5	TRBJ2-7	.	.	TGTGCCAGCAGTTCGTCAGGGGGGAAGGCCGCCGAGCAGTACTTC	CASSSSGGKAAEQYF
TRBV6-5	TRBJ2-5	.	few	TGTGCCAGCAGTTACCAAAATCGGGGGGCGAGTGAGACCCAGTACTTC	CASSYQNRGASETQYF
TRBV6-1	TRBJ2-2	.	.	TGTGCCAGCAGTAACAGGGATCGGAACGCGAACACCGGGGAGCTGTTTTTT	CASSNRDRNANTGELFF
TRBV4-3	TRBJ1-4	.	.	TGCGCCAGCAGCGCATACTACGGCGCTAATGAAAAACTGTTTTTT	CASSAYYGANEKLFF
TRBV7-7	TRBJ2-5	TRBD2	few	TGTGCTAGCAGCCCAGTTGGAAGGGAGGGGACCCAGTACTTC	CASSPVGREGTQYF
TRBV6-5	TRBJ2-7	TRBD1	.	TGTGCCAGCAGTTACCGGGACAGGGCCTACGAGCAGTACTTC	CASSYRDRAYEQYF
TRBV6-1	TRBJ2-3	.	.	TGTGCCAGCAGGACACTCGGGCGCCGGGCCTTCCCAGGAGATACGCAGTATTTT	CASRTLGRRAFPGDTQYF
TRBV29-1	TRBJ1-1	.	.	TGCAGCGTTGAAGTTGACACTGAAGCTTTCTTT	CSVEVDTEAFF
TRBV2	TRBJ2-4	.	few	TGTGCCAGCAGTGGGGGGGGGCCCAAAAACATTCAGTACTTC	CASSGGGPKNIQYF
TRBV20-1	TRBJ1-2	.	few	TGCAGTGCCGGGACGCCGGCCAACTATGGCTACACCTTC	CSAGTPANYGYTF
TRBV12-3/TRBV12-4	TRBJ1-4	.	.	TGTGCCAGCAGTTCCAAAGGGACTGTGCTGTTTTTT	CASSSKGTVLFF
TRBV19	TRBJ1-3	.	.	TGTGCCAGTAGTATGGCGGAGAGCTCTGGAAACACCATATATTTT	CASSMAESSGNTIYF